This T cell receptor beta chain derives from a study of preoperative IRX-2 immunotherapy in early breast cancer. This CDR3 spans 14 amino acids. The germline V gene has CDR1 SGHRS and CDR2 YFSETQ. Trimming removed 3 bases at V and 6 bases at J, with 13 bases between. This table comes from immunoSEQ multiplex PCR, and its TCRdb copy is limited to in-frame clones, with some not included. The table records 20,000 to 30,000 clones, 85% to 95% of them present only once. This clone was detected a few times. Treatment indicated: preoperative locoregional IRX-2 cytokine immunotherapy. Preoperative locoregional IRX-2 cytokine immunotherapy was tested in the phase Ib source study.

The genes are TRBV5-1 and TRBJ2-1, with D perhaps TRBD1 (5 bases). This TCR was recovered from a human donor with breast cancer. The source was tumor tissue, collected after IRX-2 immunotherapy. CDR3 DNA: TGCGCCAGCAGCTCCCCGGTAAGGGGCAATGAGCAGTTCTTC. Translated, it gives CASSSPVRGNEQFF.